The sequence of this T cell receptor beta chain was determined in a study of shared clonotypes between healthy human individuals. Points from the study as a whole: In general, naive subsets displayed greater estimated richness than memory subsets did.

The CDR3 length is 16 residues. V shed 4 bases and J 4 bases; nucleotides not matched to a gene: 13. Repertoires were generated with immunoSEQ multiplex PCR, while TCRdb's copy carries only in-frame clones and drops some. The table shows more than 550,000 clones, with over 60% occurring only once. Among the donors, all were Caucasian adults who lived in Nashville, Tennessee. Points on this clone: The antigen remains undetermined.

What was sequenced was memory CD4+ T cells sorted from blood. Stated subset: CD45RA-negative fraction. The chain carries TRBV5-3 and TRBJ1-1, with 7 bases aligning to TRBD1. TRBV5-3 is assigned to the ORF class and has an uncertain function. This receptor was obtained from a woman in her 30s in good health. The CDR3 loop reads CARSHDRVRSFTEAFF. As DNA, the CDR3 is TGTGCCAGAAGCCATGACAGGGTACGAAGTTTCACTGAAGCTTTCTTT.